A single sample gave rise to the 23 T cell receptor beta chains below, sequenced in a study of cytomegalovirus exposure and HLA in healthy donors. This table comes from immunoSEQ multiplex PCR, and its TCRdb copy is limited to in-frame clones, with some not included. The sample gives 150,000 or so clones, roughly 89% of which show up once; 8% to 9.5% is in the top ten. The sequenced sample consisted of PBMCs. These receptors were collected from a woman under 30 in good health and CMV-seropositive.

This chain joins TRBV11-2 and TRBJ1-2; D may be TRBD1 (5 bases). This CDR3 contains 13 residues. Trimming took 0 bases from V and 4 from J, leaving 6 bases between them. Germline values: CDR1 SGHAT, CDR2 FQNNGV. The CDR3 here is CASSLEGVYGYTF. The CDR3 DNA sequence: TGTGCCAGCAGCTTAGAAGGGGTCTATGGCTACACCTTC.

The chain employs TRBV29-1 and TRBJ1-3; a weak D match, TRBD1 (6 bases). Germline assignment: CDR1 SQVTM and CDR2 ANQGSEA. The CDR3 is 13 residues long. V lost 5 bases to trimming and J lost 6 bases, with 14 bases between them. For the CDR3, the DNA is TGCAGCGTTACAGTAGGGGGGGTAAACACCATATATTTT. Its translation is CSVTVGGVNTIYF.

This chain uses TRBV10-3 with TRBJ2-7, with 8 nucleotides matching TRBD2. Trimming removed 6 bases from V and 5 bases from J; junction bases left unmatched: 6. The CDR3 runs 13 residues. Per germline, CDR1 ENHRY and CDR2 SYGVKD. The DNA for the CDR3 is TGTGCCATCAGGGACGGGGGGGTACACGAGCAGTACTTC. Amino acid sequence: CAIRDGGVHEQYF.

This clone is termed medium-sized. DNA for the CDR3: TGTGCCAGCAGCCCAGCAGGATTCACTGAAGCTTTCTTT. This codes for CASSPAGFTEAFF. This chain uses TRBV11-3 with TRBJ1-1; D ambiguous. The CDR3 runs 13 residues. V lost 5 bases, J lost 4 bases, and 11 bases lay in between. Per germline, CDR1 SGHNT and CDR2 YENEEA.

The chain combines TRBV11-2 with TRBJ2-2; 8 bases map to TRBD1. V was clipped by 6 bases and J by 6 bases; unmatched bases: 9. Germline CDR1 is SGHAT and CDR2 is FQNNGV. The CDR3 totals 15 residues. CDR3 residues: CASSPPGTGPGELFF. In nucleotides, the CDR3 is TGTGCCAGCAGTCCCCCCGGGACAGGTCCCGGGGAGCTGTTTTTT.

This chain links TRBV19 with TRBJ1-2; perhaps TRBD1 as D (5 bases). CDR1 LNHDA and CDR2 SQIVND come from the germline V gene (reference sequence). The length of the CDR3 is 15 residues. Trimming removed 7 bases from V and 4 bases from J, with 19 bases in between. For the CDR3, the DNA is TGTGCCAGTACCCTAGGGCCGGGGGTCGGCTATGGCTACACCTTC. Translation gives CASTLGPGVGYGYTF.

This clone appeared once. CDR3 protein: CASCDTPADTQYF. The DNA for the CDR3 is TGTGCCAGCTGCGACACCCCAGCAGATACGCAGTATTTT. The V and J genes are TRBV6-5 and TRBJ2-3; D unclear. Germline assignment: CDR1 MNHEY and CDR2 SVGAGI. V shed 8 bases and J shed 4 bases, with 13 bases lying between them. This CDR3 region has 13 residues.

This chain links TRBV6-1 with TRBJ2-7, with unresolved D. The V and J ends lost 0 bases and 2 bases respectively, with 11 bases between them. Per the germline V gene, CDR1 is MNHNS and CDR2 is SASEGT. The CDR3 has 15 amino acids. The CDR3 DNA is TGTGCCAGCAGTGAAGCGCTGGGCCTACCCTACGAGCAGTACTTC. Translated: CASSEALGLPYEQYF.

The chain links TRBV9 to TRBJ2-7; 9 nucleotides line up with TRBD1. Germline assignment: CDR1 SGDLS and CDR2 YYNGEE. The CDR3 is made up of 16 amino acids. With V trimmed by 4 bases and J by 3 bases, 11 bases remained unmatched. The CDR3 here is CASSFVERTGDYEQYF. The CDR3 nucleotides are TGTGCCAGCAGCTTCGTTGAGAGGACAGGGGACTACGAGCAGTACTTC.

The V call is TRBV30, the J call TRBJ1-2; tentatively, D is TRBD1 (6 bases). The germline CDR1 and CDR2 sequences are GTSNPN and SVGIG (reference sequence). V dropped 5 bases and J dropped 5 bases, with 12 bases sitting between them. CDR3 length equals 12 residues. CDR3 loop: CAWATGSYGYTF. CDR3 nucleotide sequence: TGTGCCTGGGCTACAGGGTCTTATGGCTACACCTTC. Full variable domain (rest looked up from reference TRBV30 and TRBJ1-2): SQTIHQWPATLVQPVGSPLSLECTVEGTSNPNLYWYRQAAGRGLQLLFYSVGIGQISSEVPQNLSASRPQDRQFILSSKKLLLSDSGFYLCAWATGSYGYTFGSGTRLTVV.

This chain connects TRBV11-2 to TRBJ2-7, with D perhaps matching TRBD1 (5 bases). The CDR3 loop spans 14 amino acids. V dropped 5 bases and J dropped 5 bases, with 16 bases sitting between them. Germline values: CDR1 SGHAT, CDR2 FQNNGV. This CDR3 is CASSHAGKLNEQYF. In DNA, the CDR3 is TGTGCCAGCAGCCACGCAGGGAAACTCAACGAGCAGTACTTC.

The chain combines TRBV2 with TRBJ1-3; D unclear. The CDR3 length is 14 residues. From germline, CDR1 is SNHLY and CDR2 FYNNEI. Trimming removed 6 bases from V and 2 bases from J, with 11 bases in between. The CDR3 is CASRPRGPGNTIYF. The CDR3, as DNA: TGTGCCAGCAGGCCGAGAGGTCCTGGAAACACCATATATTTT.

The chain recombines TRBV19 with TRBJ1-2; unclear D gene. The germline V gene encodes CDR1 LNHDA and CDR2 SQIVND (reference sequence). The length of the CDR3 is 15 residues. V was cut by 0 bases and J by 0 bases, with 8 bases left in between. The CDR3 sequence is CASSIEGLTNYGYTF. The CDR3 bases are TGTGCCAGTAGTATAGAGGGCCTAACTAACTATGGCTACACCTTC.

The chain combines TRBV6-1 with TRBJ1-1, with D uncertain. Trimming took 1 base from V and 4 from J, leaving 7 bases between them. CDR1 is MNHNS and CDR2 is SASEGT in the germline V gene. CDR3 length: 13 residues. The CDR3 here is CASSEDEATEAFF. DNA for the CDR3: TGTGCCAGCAGTGAAGACGAGGCCACTGAAGCTTTCTTT.

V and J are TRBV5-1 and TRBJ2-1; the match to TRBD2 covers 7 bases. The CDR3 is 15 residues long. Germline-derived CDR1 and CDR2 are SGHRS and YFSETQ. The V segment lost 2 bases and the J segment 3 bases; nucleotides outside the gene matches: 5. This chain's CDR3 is CASSFRGENYNEQFF. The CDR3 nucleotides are TGCGCCAGCAGCTTCCGGGGGGAAAACTACAATGAGCAGTTCTTC.

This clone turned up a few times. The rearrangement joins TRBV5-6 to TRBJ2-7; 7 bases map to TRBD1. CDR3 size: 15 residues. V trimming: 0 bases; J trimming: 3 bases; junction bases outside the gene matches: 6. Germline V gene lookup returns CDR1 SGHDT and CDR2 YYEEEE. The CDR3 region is CASSLVIRGIYEQYF. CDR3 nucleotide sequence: TGTGCCAGCAGCTTGGTGATCAGGGGGATCTACGAGCAGTACTTC.

The CDR3 DNA follows: TGTGCCAGCAGCCTTATGCTTGGGGGCCATGGCTACACCTTC. This codes for CASSLMLGGHGYTF. This chain joins TRBV7-9 and TRBJ1-2, with D maybe TRBD1 (6 bases). V shed 5 bases and J shed 6 bases, with 16 bases lying between them. CDR1 and CDR2 from the germline V gene are SEHNR and FQNEAQ (reference sequence). The CDR3 consists of 14 residues.

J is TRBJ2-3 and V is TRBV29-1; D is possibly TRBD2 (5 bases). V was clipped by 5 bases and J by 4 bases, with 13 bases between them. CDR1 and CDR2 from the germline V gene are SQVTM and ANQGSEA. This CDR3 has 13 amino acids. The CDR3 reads CSVTGLMADTQYF. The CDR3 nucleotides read TGCAGCGTTACGGGGTTGATGGCAGATACGCAGTATTTT.

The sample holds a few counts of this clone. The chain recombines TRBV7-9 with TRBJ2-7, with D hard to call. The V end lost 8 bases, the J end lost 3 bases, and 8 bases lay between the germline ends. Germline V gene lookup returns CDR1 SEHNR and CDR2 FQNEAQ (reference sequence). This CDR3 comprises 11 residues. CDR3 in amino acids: CASGQFYEQYF. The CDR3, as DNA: TGTGCCAGCGGGCAGTTCTACGAGCAGTACTTC.

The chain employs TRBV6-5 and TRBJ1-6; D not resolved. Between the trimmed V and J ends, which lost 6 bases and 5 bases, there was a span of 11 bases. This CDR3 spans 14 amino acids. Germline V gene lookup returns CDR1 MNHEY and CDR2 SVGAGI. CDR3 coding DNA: TGTGCCAGCAGACCATGGAGGGATAATTCACCCCTCCACTTT. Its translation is CASRPWRDNSPLHF.

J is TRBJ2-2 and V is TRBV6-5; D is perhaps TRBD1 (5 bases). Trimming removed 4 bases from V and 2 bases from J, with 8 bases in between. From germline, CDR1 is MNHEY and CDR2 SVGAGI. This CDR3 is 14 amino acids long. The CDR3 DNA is TGTGCCAGCAGTTTTAGGGGCAACACCGGGGAGCTGTTTTTT. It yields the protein CASSFRGNTGELFF.

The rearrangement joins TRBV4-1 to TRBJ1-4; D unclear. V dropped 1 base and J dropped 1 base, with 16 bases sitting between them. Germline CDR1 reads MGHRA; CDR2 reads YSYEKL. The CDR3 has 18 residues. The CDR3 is CASSQVGPPILTNEKLFF. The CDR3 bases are TGCGCCAGCAGCCAAGTGGGCCCACCAATCCTAACTAATGAAAAACTGTTTTTT.

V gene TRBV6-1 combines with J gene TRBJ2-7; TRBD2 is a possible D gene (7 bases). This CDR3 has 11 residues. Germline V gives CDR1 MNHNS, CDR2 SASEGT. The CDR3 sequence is CGGGHREGQYF. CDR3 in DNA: TGTGGGGGCGGGCACAGGGAGGGGCAGTACTTC.